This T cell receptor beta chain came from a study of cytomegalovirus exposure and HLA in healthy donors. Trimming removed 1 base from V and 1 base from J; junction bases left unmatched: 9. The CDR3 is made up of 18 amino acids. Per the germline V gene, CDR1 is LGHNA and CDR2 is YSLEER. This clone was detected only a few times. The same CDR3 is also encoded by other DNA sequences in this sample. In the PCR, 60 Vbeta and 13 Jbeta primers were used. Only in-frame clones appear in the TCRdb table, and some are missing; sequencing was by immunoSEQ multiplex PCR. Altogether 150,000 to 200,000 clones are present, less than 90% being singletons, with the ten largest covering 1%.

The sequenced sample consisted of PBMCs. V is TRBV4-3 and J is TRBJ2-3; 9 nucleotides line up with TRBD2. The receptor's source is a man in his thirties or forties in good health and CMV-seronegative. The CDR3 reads CASSQALAGFMGTDTQYF. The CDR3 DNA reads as TGCGCCAGCAGCCAAGCTCTAGCGGGGTTTATGGGCACAGATACGCAGTATTTT.